The 22 T cell receptor beta chains given below trace back to one sample, sequenced in a study of cytomegalovirus exposure and HLA in healthy donors. The PCR employed 60 Vbeta primers together with 13 Jbeta primers. Clones were sequenced by immunoSEQ multiplex PCR, and TCRdb holds only the in-frame ones, with some missing. The sample includes some 44,000 clones, about 90% of them seen just once. The specimen was PBMCs. The source of these receptors is a woman between 35 and 50 years old in good health and CMV-seropositive.

The V call is TRBV18, the J call TRBJ2-3, with D possibly being TRBD1 (5 bases). CDR3 length: 17 amino acids. CDR1 and CDR2 from the germline V gene are KGHSH and LQKENI. The V end lost 3 bases, the J end lost 1 base, and 17 bases lay between the germline ends. CDR3 DNA: TGTGCCAGCTCACCCGACCTATCAGGGCCTCGCACAGATACGCAGTATTTT. This encodes CASSPDLSGPRTDTQYF.

This clone has a single count. J is TRBJ1-1 and V is TRBV28, with D unclear. This CDR3 region has 13 residues. Germline V CDR1 and CDR2: MDHEN, SYDVKM. The V end lost 5 bases, the J end lost 1 base, and 8 bases lay between the germline ends. CDR3 in DNA: TGTGCCAGCAGTCCATACAGGAACACTGAAGCTTTCTTT. Translated, it gives CASSPYRNTEAFF.

The V gene is TRBV15, the J gene TRBJ1-5; weak D call: TRBD1 (6 bases). Trimming left V 2 bases short and J 6 bases short, with 14 bases between. This CDR3 contains 15 residues. CDR1 is LNHNV and CDR2 is YYDKDF in the germline V gene (reference sequence). The CDR3 nucleotides read TGTGCCACCAGCAGATTACAGGGTGAAGGTCAGCCCCAGCATTTT. Its translation is CATSRLQGEGQPQHF.

This clone was counted between two and nine times. The chain combines TRBV10-1 with TRBJ2-1; no definite D call. The germline V gene encodes CDR1 WNHNN and CDR2 SYGVQD (reference sequence). The CDR3 is 14 amino acids. V was shortened by 0 bases and J by 5 bases, with 8 bases between the two germline ends. The CDR3 sequence is CASSESGVDNEQFF. DNA of the CDR3: TGCGCCAGCAGTGAGTCTGGAGTTGACAATGAGCAGTTCTTC.

This clone was detected only a few times. The rearrangement joins TRBV2 to TRBJ1-2; TRBD1 is a possible D gene (5 bases). Trimming pared 6 bases from V and 10 bases from J, leaving 15 bases between. CDR3 length: 12 amino acids. Germline V gives CDR1 SNHLY, CDR2 FYNNEI. CDR3 loop: CASRLPGCAYTF. Here the CDR3 DNA reads TGTGCCAGCAGACTTCCAGGGTGCGCCTACACCTTC.

V gene TRBV28 combines with J gene TRBJ1-5, with 9 bases fitting TRBD1. CDR3 size: 16 residues. The ends lost 7 bases at V and 7 bases at J; junction bases unmatched: 14. Looked up from germline, CDR1 is MDHEN and CDR2 is SYDVKM. The CDR3: CASTHPGQGTGQPQHF. The CDR3, as DNA: TGTGCCAGCACCCATCCGGGACAGGGCACGGGCCAGCCCCAGCATTTT.

The rearrangement joins TRBV13 to TRBJ1-1; 7 nucleotides align to TRBD1. The V and J ends lost 4 bases and 7 bases, in that order; junction bases with no gene match: 12. This CDR3 is built from 15 residues. Germline CDR1 reads PRHDT; CDR2 reads FYEKMQ (reference sequence). CDR3 bases: TGTGCCAGCAGCTCCTTTCGGCAGGGGGAAAGTGAAGCTTTCTTT. Its protein product is CASSSFRQGESEAFF.

The table lists this clone with a count of one. This chain joins TRBV5-6 and TRBJ1-3; TRBD1 matches at 10 bases. This CDR3 is built from 14 residues. The junction had 9 bases not matched to a gene; V was cut back by 0 bases and J by 15 bases. Germline assignment: CDR1 SGHDT and CDR2 YYEEEE. CDR3 region: CASSLAGVRTGGYF. The CDR3 DNA reads TGTGCCAGCAGCTTGGCCGGCGTAAGGACAGGGGGATATTTT.

The V call is TRBV5-1, the J call TRBJ2-7, with TRBD1 as a possible D gene (6 bases). CDR3 length equals 12 residues. Germline V gene sequence: CDR1 SGHRS, CDR2 YFSETQ. V was clipped by 0 bases and J by 5 bases, with 6 bases between them. The CDR3 reads CASSLDRDEQYF. CDR3 DNA sequence: TGCGCCAGCAGCTTGGACAGGGACGAGCAGTACTTC.

V usage is TRBV28 and J usage is TRBJ2-1; 11 nucleotides match TRBD1. V lost 3 bases and J lost 7; bases outside the gene matches: 8. Germline-derived CDR1 and CDR2 are MDHEN and SYDVKM. CDR3 length: 16 residues. In DNA form, the CDR3 reads TGTGCCAGCAGTTTTAGGGGACAGGGGGTGAGGAATGAGCAGTTCTTC. This codes for CASSFRGQGVRNEQFF.

The chain employs TRBV7-2 and TRBJ2-5; 7 bases are a match to TRBD1. CDR3 length: 14 amino acids. Germline-derived CDR1 and CDR2 are SGHTA and FQGNSA. V trimming: 6 bases; J trimming: 2 bases; junction bases outside the gene matches: 6. This CDR3 reads CASSWKTGQETQYF. The CDR3 DNA is TGTGCCAGCAGTTGGAAGACAGGGCAAGAGACCCAGTACTTC.

CDR3 coding DNA: TGTGCCAGCTCAACAACAGGGGGGGAGACCCAGTACTTC. It translates to CASSTTGGETQYF. The chain employs TRBV18 and TRBJ2-5, with 8 bases aligning to TRBD1. The CDR3 extends over 13 amino acids. Germline-derived CDR1 and CDR2 are KGHSH and LQKENI. With 5 bases clipped from V and 5 bases from J, the junction kept 4 bases outside the gene matches.

Points on this clone: The same CDR3 arises from other DNA sequences in this sample as well. The J gene is TRBJ1-2, the V gene TRBV19; D possibly corresponds to TRBD1 (5 bases). Germline lookup yields CDR1 LNHDA and CDR2 SQIVND (reference sequence). CDR3 length: 13 amino acids. Trimming stripped 9 bases from V and 7 bases from J, with 18 bases between. Here the CDR3 DNA reads TGTGCCAGCAGCTACGGGCAGGGAATTGGCTACACCTTC. Its translation is CASSYGQGIGYTF.

This clone occurred a few times. The J gene is TRBJ2-1, the V gene TRBV11-2; D is possibly TRBD2 (6 bases). This CDR3 has 11 residues. Germline loops: CDR1 SGHAT, CDR2 FQNNGV. Trimming removed 7 bases from V and 10 bases from J, with 11 bases in between. CDR3 DNA: TGTGCCAGCACTTCGGGAGTGGAGCAGTTCTTC. It translates to CASTSGVEQFF.

The J gene is TRBJ1-5, the V gene TRBV6-6; D perhaps matches TRBD1 (5 bases). The CDR3 sequence is 15 residues long. Germline V CDR1 and CDR2: MNHNY, SVGAGI (reference sequence). The V gene lost 2 bases and the J gene lost 3 bases, with 11 bases spanning the gap. CDR3: CASSYPGGDNQPQHF. CDR3 bases: TGTGCCAGCAGTTACCCGGGGGGGGACAATCAGCCCCAGCATTTT.

The chain has TRBV11-1 and TRBJ1-2, with 9 nucleotides matching TRBD1. The J segment lost 7 bases and the V segment lost 1 base, leaving 4 bases of the junction unmatched. The CDR3 totals 14 residues. Germline loops: CDR1 SGHAT, CDR2 FQDESV (reference sequence). This CDR3 is CASSLDWTGVGYTF. CDR3 DNA: TGTGCCAGCAGCTTAGATTGGACAGGGGTTGGCTACACCTTC. Combining the CDR3 with reference TRBV11-1 and TRBJ1-2 gives the whole variable domain EAEVAQSPRYKITEKSQAVAFWCDPISGHATLYWYRQILGQGPELLVQFQDESVVDDSQLPKDRFSAERLKGVDSTLKIQPAELGDSAMYLCASSLDWTGVGYTFGSGTRLTVV.

This clone has only one observation. The chain combines TRBV5-8 with TRBJ2-7; 7 bases align to TRBD1. The CDR3 totals 15 residues. CDR1 is SGHTS, CDR2 YDEGEE, per germline. The V segment lost 0 bases and the J segment 2 bases; nucleotides outside the gene matches: 5. CDR3 sequence reads: CASSLVKGTAYEQYF. In nucleotides, the CDR3 is TGTGCCAGCAGCTTGGTCAAGGGGACAGCCTACGAGCAGTACTTC.

V and J are TRBV27 and TRBJ2-3; D is unclear. V lost 3 bases and J 0 bases, leaving 10 bases between the germline ends. The CDR3 extends over 15 amino acids. From germline, CDR1 is MNHEY and CDR2 SMNVEV (reference sequence). Written as DNA, the CDR3 is TGTGCCAGCAGTTTTCGAGCCGGTAGCACAGATACGCAGTATTTT. Translated, it gives CASSFRAGSTDTQYF.

CDR3 sequence: CASSRNTGSPGELFF. CDR3 nucleotides: TGTGCCAGCAGCCGGAACACAGGGTCGCCCGGGGAGCTGTTTTTT. This chain links TRBV14 with TRBJ2-2; D possibly corresponds to TRBD1 (6 bases). The CDR3 contains 15 residues. Trimming shortened V by 4 bases and J by 6 bases, and 15 bases separated the two germline ends. Germline-derived CDR1 and CDR2 are SGHDN and FVKESK.

The J gene is TRBJ1-2, the V gene TRBV6-1, with a weak D call TRBD1 (5 bases). The V gene lost 6 bases and the J gene lost 1 base, with 9 bases spanning the gap. This CDR3 comprises 13 residues. Germline V gene data show CDR1 as MNHNS and CDR2 as SASEGT. CDR3 nucleotides: TGTGCCAGCAGATTGACAGATAACTATGGCTACACCTTC. Its protein is CASRLTDNYGYTF.

V is TRBV7-9 and J is TRBJ2-7, with D perhaps TRBD2 (6 bases). This CDR3 has 16 residues. Germline V gene lookup returns CDR1 SEHNR and CDR2 FQNEAQ (reference sequence). Trimming took off 6 bases at V and 9 bases at J, with 27 bases between the two ends. CDR3 sequence: CASSSIMVGGPTTQYF. CDR3 DNA sequence: TGTGCCAGCAGTTCGATAATGGTGGGAGGCCCTACAACGCAGTACTTC. The variable domain in full, with the rest retrieved from reference TRBV7-9 and TRBJ2-7, is DTGVSQNPRHKITKRGQNVTFRCDPISEHNRLYWYRQTLGQGPEFLTYFQNEAQLEKSRLLSDRFSAERPKGSFSTLEIQRTEQGDSAMYLCASSSIMVGGPTTQYFGPGTRLTVT.

The chain carries TRBV5-1 and TRBJ2-1; 13 positions agree with TRBD2. Germline CDR1 is SGHRS and CDR2 is YFSETQ. V gave up 0 bases and J gave up 9 bases; unmatched junction bases: 3. This CDR3 contains 15 residues. The CDR3 nucleotides read TGCGCCAGCAGCTTGGCACTAGCGGGAGGGGGTGAGCAGTTCTTC. Protein sequence: CASSLALAGGGEQFF.